These 2 T cell receptor beta chains were sequenced from one sample in a study of T cell clonality in common variable immunodeficiency. Data came from immunoSEQ multiplex PCR; TCRdb stores just in-frame clones and leaves some out. The profile covers about 39,000 clones, none occurring a single time. The sequencing input was peripheral blood mononuclear cells. These receptors originate from a person aged 18-70 years in good health.

In this sample, this clone turned up many times. The read gets to within 3 residues of the CDR3 end, and the germline J gene fills in the rest. The chain uses TRBV6-1 and TRBJ1-3; no definite D call. The CDR3 loop spans 13 amino acids. The germline V and J ends were trimmed by 4 bases and 0 bases, with 4 bases remaining between them. Germline V gene sequence: CDR1 MNHNS, CDR2 SASEGT. Partial CDR3 DNA: TGTGCCAGCAGTGGCAGCTCTGGAAACACC. Its translation is CASSGSSGNT. The full CDR3 protein reads CASSGSSGNTIYF.

This clone was found many times. The CDR3 is cut off 3 residues early in the read; its end comes from the germline J gene. V is TRBV4-1 and J is TRBJ1-5; a possible D gene is TRBD1 (5 bases). The CDR3 runs 15 residues. V was pared by 0 bases and J by 2 bases, with 8 bases between. CDR1 is MGHRA, CDR2 YSYEKL, per germline. The chain's CDR3 is CASSQDPGGNQPQHF. CDR3 DNA, as far as it was read: TGCGCCAGCAGCCAAGATCCGGGGGGCAATCAGCCC.